This T cell receptor (beta chain) stems from a study of T cells in Graves' hyperthyroidism and ophthalmopathy. This clonotype has a handful of counts. What was amplified from RNA transcripts were TCR beta CDR3 regions. When the TCR CDR3 underwent first-round RT-PCR, the HTBI primer set was used. TCRdb re-called the multiplex PCR reads with MiXCR, one entry per CDR3 protein. Here the sample spans 200,000 to 250,000 distinct CDR3 sequences, under 20% being singletons. Germline assignment: CDR1 DFQATT and CDR2 SNEGSKA (reference sequence). Trimming took off 2 bases at V and 4 bases at J, with 10 bases between the two ends. The CDR3 is made up of 13 amino acids.

The source is a man aged 45-60 years with Graves' hyperthyroidism. This rearrangement joins TRBV20-1 to TRBJ2-3, with D maybe TRBD2 (5 bases). Material for sequencing was blood. Here the CDR3 reads CSARRGRADTQYF. As DNA, the CDR3 is TGCAGTGCTAGACGGGGAAGGGCAGATACGCAGTATTTT.